These T cell receptor beta chains were read from a single sample in a study of T cell changes during pregnancy in multiple sclerosis. The table came from immunoSEQ multiplex PCR; TCRdb's copy has only in-frame clones and leaves some out. The sample carries about 100,000 clones, 90% to 95% recorded once. The input for sequencing was peripheral blood, taken in the second trimester of pregnancy. These receptors came from a female donor with multiple sclerosis, enrolled in a pregnancy study. CDR3s include the opening cysteine and the closing phenylalanine or tryptophan. The D gene is left open where the match is weak. Expanded clones are given a class, and other clones once, few, many or no size at all.

>.|TRBJ1-6|TRBD1|TRBV27
TGTGCCAGCAGTCGGGACAGCCTCTATAATTCACCCCTCCACTTT
CASSRDSLYNSPLHF
>.|TRBJ1-3|TRBD1|TRBV28
TGTGCCAGCAGTCTAGGACAGGGGGCTAGGAACACCATATATTTT
CASSLGQGARNTIYF
>.|TRBJ1-1|TRBD1|TRBV5-4
TGTGCCAGCAGCCCCACAGGGGGTAGGACTGAAGCTTTCTTT
CASSPTGGRTEAFF
>.|TRBJ1-4|TRBD1|TRBV7-9
TGTGCCAGCAGCTTTTCTCGAACAGGGGTTGAAAAACTGTTTTTT
CASSFSRTGVEKLFF
>once|TRBJ1-5|TRBD1|TRBV25-1
TGTGCCAGCAGTCTCGGGACAGGGAATCAGCCCCAGCATTTT
CASSLGTGNQPQHF
>.|TRBJ2-7|TRBD1|TRBV6-1
TGTGCCAGCATGGTCAAAGGGGGCCTGGGTGAGCAGTACTTC
CASMVKGGLGEQYF
>.|TRBJ2-1|.|TRBV5-1
TGCGCCAGCAGCTTTCACACAGGGTCGAATGAGCAGTTCTTC
CASSFHTGSNEQFF
>.|TRBJ1-2|TRBD1|TRBV5-1
TGCGCCAGCAGCGGGGGGACAGGGGGCGTCTATGGCTACACCTTC
CASSGGTGGVYGYTF
>.|TRBJ2-7|TRBD2|TRBV7-2
TGTGCCAGCAGCGAGTCTAGCGGGTCAATCTACGAGCAGTACTTC
CASSESSGSIYEQYF
>once|TRBJ1-5|TRBD1|TRBV5-8
TGTGCCAGCAGCTTGGGCAGGGGGCTTAATCAGCCCCAGCATTTT
CASSLGRGLNQPQHF
>.|TRBJ2-4|.|TRBV6-5
TGTGCCAGCAGCCCAGACAGTTTAGCCAAAAACATTCAGTACTTC
CASSPDSLAKNIQYF
>.|TRBJ1-2|.|TRBV28
TGTGCCAGCAGTCTAATAGGGGCCCTGGCTCCGTATGGCTACACCTTC
CASSLIGALAPYGYTF
>.|TRBJ2-7|TRBD2|TRBV13
TGTGCCAGCAGCTTCCTGACTAGCGGGGAGGCCAGGAGCGAGCAGTACTTC
CASSFLTSGEARSEQYF
>.|TRBJ2-7|TRBD1|TRBV30
TGTGCCTGGAGTGTAAAGTCGGGGACAGGACACTACGAGCAGTACTTC
CAWSVKSGTGHYEQYF
>.|TRBJ1-5|.|TRBV28
TGTGCCAGCAGTTTAAACGGGGAACGGCCCCAGCATTTT
CASSLNGERPQHF
>.|TRBJ1-1|.|TRBV6-5
TGTGCCAGCAGTTACTCACCGGGGAGGGCTGAAGCTTTCTTT
CASSYSPGRAEAFF
>once|TRBJ1-3|.|TRBV7-2
TGTGCCAGCAGCCTCGTCAGTCAACGCTCTGGAAACACCATATATTTT
CASSLVSQRSGNTIYF
>.|TRBJ2-7|TRBD1|TRBV27
TGTGCCAGCAGTTTTGTGGTGGACAGGGGGTCCTACGAGCAGTACTTC
CASSFVVDRGSYEQYF
>.|TRBJ2-7|TRBD2|TRBV6-5
TGTGCCAGCAGCCGGACTAGCGGGAGCTACGAGCAGTACTTC
CASSRTSGSYEQYF
>.|TRBJ2-3|TRBD2|TRBV29-1
TGCAGCGTTGAAGGCCAAGCGGGGAAGGGAATAGGGACAGATACGCAGTATTTT
CSVEGQAGKGIGTDTQYF
>.|TRBJ2-7|TRBD2|TRBV7-9
TGTGCCAGCAGGTTAGCGGGAGAGGGAATTTCCCACGAGCAGTACTTC
CASRLAGEGISHEQYF
>.|TRBJ2-3|TRBD2|TRBV5-1
TGCGCCAGCAGCAGGACTAGCGGGGGGGCAGATACGCAGTATTTT
CASSRTSGGADTQYF
>.|TRBJ2-7|.|TRBV10-3
TGTGCCATCACCCAGGGTGATGCGCTCGGCGAGCAGTACTTC
CAITQGDALGEQYF
>once|TRBJ1-1|.|TRBV6-6
TGTGCCAGCAGTAAGAGCAGGACTGGGGACACTGAAGCTTTCTTT
CASSKSRTGDTEAFF
>.|TRBJ2-7|.|TRBV28
TGTGCCAGCAGTTTGGGTCCCAGGGTCGACGAGCAGTACTTC
CASSLGPRVDEQYF
>.|TRBJ1-4|TRBD1|TRBV5-1
TGCGCCAGCAGCAGAGACAGGGCCCCGGAGGAAAAACTGTTTTTT
CASSRDRAPEEKLFF
>.|TRBJ1-4|.|TRBV19
TGTGCCAGCCAAAGGGGAGGGTCTGACAATGAAAAACTGTTTTTT
CASQRGGSDNEKLFF
>.|TRBJ2-3|.|TRBV7-9
TGTGCCAGCAGCATCGACAGGGAGGTCACAGATACGCAGTATTTT
CASSIDREVTDTQYF
>.|TRBJ2-1|TRBD2|TRBV4-1
TGCGCCAGCAGCCAAGACCCGACGGGAGGGTGGCAGTTCTTC
CASSQDPTGGWQFF
>.|TRBJ2-2|.|TRBV19
TGTGCCAGTGGGCTGGCGAACACCGGGGAGCTGTTTTTT
CASGLANTGELFF
>.|TRBJ1-4|TRBD1|TRBV30
TGTGCCTGGAGACCTCCTGACAGGGGAAGGGAAAAACTGTTTTTT
CAWRPPDRGREKLFF
>.|TRBJ1-1|TRBD1|TRBV27
TGTGCCAGCAGTAGAAACAGGGGGAGCACTGAAGCTTTCTTT
CASSRNRGSTEAFF
>.|TRBJ1-1|.|TRBV7-8
TGTGCCAGCAGCTTAGGTCGGGAGAACACTGAAGCTTTCTTT
CASSLGRENTEAFF
>.|TRBJ1-4|.|TRBV5-1
TGCGCCAGCAGCTTGGGTAGACAGCCTAATGAAAAACTGTTTTTT
CASSLGRQPNEKLFF
>.|TRBJ2-5|.|TRBV2
TGTGCCAGCAATCCGGGAGTGGAGACCCAGTACTTC
CASNPGVETQYF
>.|TRBJ2-7|.|TRBV5-1
TGCGCCAGCAGCTTGGCCCCGGGACACTCCTACGAGCAGTACTTC
CASSLAPGHSYEQYF
>.|TRBJ2-7|TRBD1|TRBV18
TGTGCCAGCTCATCTATTCCGGGACAGGGAGACGAGCAGTACTTC
CASSSIPGQGDEQYF
>.|TRBJ1-2|.|TRBV2
TGTGCCAGCAGTGAAGCGCTGGCACGGGGGACTGGCTACACCTTC
CASSEALARGTGYTF
>.|TRBJ1-2|TRBD1|TRBV6-5
TGTGCCAGCAGTTCACAGGGGGCGCAGGTCGGTGGCTACACCTTC
CASSSQGAQVGGYTF
>.|TRBJ1-1|.|TRBV10-3
TGTGCCATCCTACAGGGCCAAAACACTGAAGCTTTCTTT
CAILQGQNTEAFF
>once|TRBJ2-7|.|TRBV30
TGTGCCTGGACCCGCAGGTATCCCTACGAGCAGTACTTC
CAWTRRYPYEQYF
>.|TRBJ2-3|.|TRBV9
TGTGCCAGCAGCGTAGCAGGGGTCCCCACAGATACGCAGTATTTT
CASSVAGVPTDTQYF
>.|TRBJ1-5|.|TRBV27
TGTGCCAGCAGTTGGCGGAGCAATCAGCCCCAGCATTTT
CASSWRSNQPQHF
>.|TRBJ2-3|.|TRBV5-4
TGTGCCAGCAGCGCAGCGGGCAGCACAGATACGCAGTATTTT
CASSAAGSTDTQYF
>once|TRBJ1-1|TRBD1|TRBV7-8
TGTGCCAGCAGCCGTATCGGACAGGACAAAGCTTTCTTT
CASSRIGQDKAFF
>.|TRBJ1-1|TRBD1|TRBV10-3
TGTGCCATCAGTGAACCCGGACAGGGGAACACTGAAGCTTTCTTT
CAISEPGQGNTEAFF
>.|TRBJ1-2|.|TRBV19
TGTGCCAGTAGTCAGCGGGGAAGGTTGGCTATCGGCTACACCTTC
CASSQRGRLAIGYTF
>.|TRBJ1-2|.|TRBV25-1
TGTGCCAGCAGTGTGGATTCAGGGGTTGGCTATGGCTACACCTTC
CASSVDSGVGYGYTF
>.|TRBJ2-7|.|TRBV30
TGTGCCTGGAGCGGGTCATTTTACGAGCAGTACTTC
CAWSGSFYEQYF
>.|TRBJ2-7|.|TRBV5-4
TGTGCCAGCAGCTGGGGACTTGGCTACGAGCAGTACTTC
CASSWGLGYEQYF
>.|TRBJ1-1|.|TRBV30
TGTGCCTGGAAACCACCCGGAATAGGATGGGGGCAGGTGAGCACTGAAGCTTTCTTT
CAWKPPGIGWGQVSTEAFF
>.|TRBJ2-1|.|TRBV7-3
TGTGCCAGCAGCTTAGGGGCAGGGGCCAATGAGCAGTTCTTC
CASSLGAGANEQFF